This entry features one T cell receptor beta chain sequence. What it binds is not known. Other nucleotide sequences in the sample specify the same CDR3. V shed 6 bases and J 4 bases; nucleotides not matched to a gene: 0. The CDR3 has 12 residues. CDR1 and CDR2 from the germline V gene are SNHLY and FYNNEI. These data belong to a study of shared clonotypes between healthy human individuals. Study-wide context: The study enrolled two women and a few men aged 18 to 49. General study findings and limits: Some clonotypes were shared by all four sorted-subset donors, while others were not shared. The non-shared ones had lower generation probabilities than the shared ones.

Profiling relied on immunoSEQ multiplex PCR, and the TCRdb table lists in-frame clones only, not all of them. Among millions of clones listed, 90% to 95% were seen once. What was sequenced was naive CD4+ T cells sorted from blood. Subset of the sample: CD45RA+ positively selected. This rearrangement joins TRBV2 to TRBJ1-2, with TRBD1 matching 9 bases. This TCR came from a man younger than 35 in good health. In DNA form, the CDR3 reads TGTGCCAGCAGGACAGGGGGCTATGGCTACACCTTC. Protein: CASRTGGYGYTF.